The 17 T cell receptor beta chains listed next were all sequenced from one sample in a study of beta chain features in type 1 diabetes. The study's findings and limits: In every one of the four CD4+ subsets, TCRB CDR3s were moderately but significantly shorter in Type 1 diabetes patients.

These receptors are not linked to any known antigen. As every portion of the isolated RNA was reverse transcribed, the sequencing read expressed TCRB transcripts. Measured with immunoSEQ multiplex PCR; TCRdb has only the in-frame clones, and not every one. The sample lists a few hundred thousand clones; 8.5% to 10% were seen once. The sequenced sample consisted of central memory CD4+ T cells from blood. Receptors were obtained from a man aged 30 to 39 with type 1 diabetes.

V and J are TRBV4-3 and TRBJ2-1, with a weak D call TRBD1 (6 bases). The CDR3 is 17 amino acids. Trimming left V 4 bases short and J 1 base short, with 17 bases between. CDR1 and CDR2 (germline): LGHNA, YSLEER. CDR3 protein: CASSLTYTGTSYNEQFF. CDR3 in DNA: TGCGCCAGCAGCCTCACTTACACAGGGACGTCCTACAATGAGCAGTTCTTC.

The chain employs TRBV6-6 and TRBJ2-5, with D maybe TRBD2 (5 bases). The end of the DNA fits TRBJ2-7 better, so the J call may be wrong. This CDR3 is built from 11 residues. The germline V gene encodes CDR1 MNHNY and CDR2 SVGAGI (reference sequence). The CDR3 reads CASGSLYEQYF. CDR3 sequence (DNA): TGTGCCAGCGGGAGTCTGTACGAGCAGTACTTC.

The genes are TRBV7-9 and TRBJ2-3; the match to TRBD2 covers 7 bases. The CDR3 consists of 15 residues. Germline V lookup: CDR1 SEHNR, CDR2 FQNEAQ (reference sequence). The trim removed 5 bases at V and 0 bases at J, leaving 5 bases unmatched. The CDR3 DNA sequence: TGTGCCAGCAGCCCCCTAGCGGCTAGCACAGATACGCAGTATTTT. As protein: CASSPLAASTDTQYF.

V and J are TRBV29-1 and TRBJ1-1, with 9 bases identical to TRBD1. Trimming removed 6 bases from V and 2 bases from J; junction bases left unmatched: 4. Germline CDR1 reads SQVTM; CDR2 reads ANQGSEA. There are 13 residues in the CDR3. The CDR3 DNA sequence: TGCAGCGTCCACAGGGGGCGAAACACTGAAGCTTTCTTT. This gives the protein CSVHRGRNTEAFF. The full variable domain, its missing parts supplied by reference TRBV29-1 and TRBJ1-1, is SAVISQKPSRDICQRGTSLTIQCQVDSQVTMMFWYRQQPGQSLTLIATANQGSEATYESGFVIDKFPISRPNLTFSTLTVSNMSPEDSSIYLCSVHRGRNTEAFFGQGTRLTVV.

This clone was detected only a few times. The chain couples TRBV29-1 to TRBJ2-6; no clear D gene. The CDR3 spans 14 residues. Germline V gives CDR1 SQVTM, CDR2 ANQGSEA. V lost 4 bases to trimming and J lost 2 bases, with 9 bases between them. In DNA form, the CDR3 reads TGCAGCGTTGGGGGTTCGACTGGGGCCAACGTCCTGACTTTC. It is translated as CSVGGSTGANVLTF.

The rearrangement uses TRBV6-1 and TRBJ2-5, with D hard to call. The CDR3 contains 17 residues. CDR1 is MNHNS, CDR2 SASEGT, per germline. V was trimmed by 1 base and J by 1 base, leaving 16 bases between them. DNA of the CDR3: TGTGCCAGCAGTGAAGAACTTGTTAGGGCCTTCCAAGAGACCCAGTACTTC. It is translated as CASSEELVRAFQETQYF.

The chain has TRBV5-1 and TRBJ1-1; a possible D gene is TRBD1 (6 bases). The CDR3 extends over 16 amino acids. Germline CDR1 is SGHRS and CDR2 is YFSETQ. V lost 0 bases and J lost 5, with 17 bases in between. CDR3 residues: CASSLGQGSRETEAFF. The CDR3 DNA reads as TGCGCCAGCAGCTTGGGGCAGGGGAGCAGGGAGACTGAAGCTTTCTTT.

A word on this clone: This CDR3 is also generated by other DNA sequences in the sample. The CDR3 nucleotides read TGTGCCAGCAGTTATCAGGGGAGCGAGCAGTACTTC. Encoded protein: CASSYQGSEQYF. This rearrangement joins TRBV6-5 to TRBJ2-7, with D possibly matching TRBD1 (6 bases). CDR3 length: 12 residues. Germline V CDR1 and CDR2: MNHEY, SVGAGI. V lost 3 bases and J 6 bases, leaving 9 bases between the germline ends.

This clone was counted many times. This chain joins TRBV4-3 and TRBJ2-5, with a tentative D call TRBD1 (6 bases). This CDR3 comprises 15 residues. Germline-derived CDR1 and CDR2 are LGHNA and YSLEER. V was trimmed by 4 bases and J by 4 bases, leaving 16 bases between them. CDR3 in amino acids: CASSRVQGRGETQYF. CDR3 DNA sequence: TGCGCCAGCAGCCGGGTACAGGGTAGAGGAGAGACCCAGTACTTC.

The sample holds a few counts of this clone. Other DNA sequences from this sample encode an identical CDR3 as well. The J gene is TRBJ2-5, the V gene TRBV2; D is undetermined. From germline, CDR1 is SNHLY and CDR2 FYNNEI. The CDR3 loop spans 11 amino acids. V was trimmed by 5 bases and J by 5 bases, leaving 6 bases between them. This CDR3 reads CASSYGETQYF. CDR3 nucleotides: TGTGCCAGCAGTTACGGTGAGACCCAGTACTTC. Full variable domain (missing parts from reference TRBV2 and TRBJ2-5): EPEVTQTPSHQVTQMGQEVILRCVPISNHLYFYWYRQILGQKVEFLVSFYNNEISEKSEIFDDQFSVERPDGSNFTLKIRSTKLEDSAMYFCASSYGETQYFGPGTRLLVL.

This clone was counted ten times or more. J is TRBJ2-7 and V is TRBV28; no definite D call. The CDR3 is 13 residues long. Germline CDR1 reads MDHEN; CDR2 reads SYDVKM. The V gene lost 3 bases and the J gene lost 5 bases, with 11 bases spanning the gap. The CDR3 region has the DNA TGTGCCAGCAGTTTGCCCCCAATCCACGAGCAGTACTTC. Its protein is CASSLPPIHEQYF.

This clone appeared many times. CDR3 loop: CASTLRSPGELFF. In DNA form, the CDR3 reads TGCGCCAGCACCCTAAGGTCCCCCGGGGAGCTGTTTTTT. The chain joins TRBV5-1 to TRBJ2-2; D gene ambiguous. CDR1 and CDR2 (germline): SGHRS, YFSETQ. The CDR3 totals 13 residues. With 6 bases removed from V and 6 bases from J, the gap between germline ends came to 12 bases.

The genes are TRBV12-5 and TRBJ2-3; D not resolved. Per germline, CDR1 LGHNT and CDR2 FRNRAP. V lost 6 bases and J lost 2, with 6 bases in between. CDR3 length: 12 residues. Here the CDR3 DNA reads TGTGCTAGTGGATTCACCACAGATACGCAGTATTTT. This codes for CASGFTTDTQYF.

The CDR3 here is CASRPDSNQPQHF. The CDR3 coding sequence is TGTGCCAGCAGACCCGATAGCAATCAGCCCCAGCATTTT. This sequence joins TRBV13 and TRBJ1-5; D is undetermined. This CDR3 has 13 residues. V lost 6 bases, J lost 0 bases, and 6 bases lay in between. The V gene's germline CDR1 is PRHDT and CDR2 FYEKMQ (reference sequence).

The CDR3 region is CASSLEEGNTIYF. CDR3 DNA: TGTGCCAGCAGCTTAGAAGAAGGAAACACCATATATTTT. The chain joins TRBV7-9 to TRBJ1-3; D gene uncertain. The CDR3 spans 13 residues. CDR1 is SEHNR and CDR2 is FQNEAQ in the germline V gene (reference sequence). V was pared by 1 base and J by 4 bases, with 5 bases between.

This clone was seen only a few times. The CDR3 loop reads CASSQSGMDEQFF. In nucleotides, the CDR3 is TGTGCCAGCAGCCAATCGGGTATGGATGAGCAGTTCTTC. The chain has TRBV7-8 and TRBJ2-1; D unresolved. This CDR3 is built from 13 residues. V lost 5 bases, J lost 8 bases, and 13 bases lay in between. The germline V gene encodes CDR1 SGHVS and CDR2 FQNEAQ. Full variable domain (outside the CDR3, taken from reference TRBV7-8 and TRBJ2-1): GAGVSQSPRYKVAKRGQDVALRCDPISGHVSLFWYQQALGQGPEFLTYFQNEAQLDKSGLPSDRFFAERPEGSVSTLKIQRTQQEDSAVYLCASSQSGMDEQFFGPGTRLTVL.

The gene calls are TRBV6-5 and TRBJ2-7; D unclear. V gave up 6 bases and J gave up 0 bases, with 6 bases separating them. CDR3 length equals 12 residues. Germline CDR1 and CDR2: MNHEY and SVGAGI. Here the CDR3 reads CASRLSSYEQYF. DNA of the CDR3: TGTGCCAGCAGACTGAGCTCCTACGAGCAGTACTTC.